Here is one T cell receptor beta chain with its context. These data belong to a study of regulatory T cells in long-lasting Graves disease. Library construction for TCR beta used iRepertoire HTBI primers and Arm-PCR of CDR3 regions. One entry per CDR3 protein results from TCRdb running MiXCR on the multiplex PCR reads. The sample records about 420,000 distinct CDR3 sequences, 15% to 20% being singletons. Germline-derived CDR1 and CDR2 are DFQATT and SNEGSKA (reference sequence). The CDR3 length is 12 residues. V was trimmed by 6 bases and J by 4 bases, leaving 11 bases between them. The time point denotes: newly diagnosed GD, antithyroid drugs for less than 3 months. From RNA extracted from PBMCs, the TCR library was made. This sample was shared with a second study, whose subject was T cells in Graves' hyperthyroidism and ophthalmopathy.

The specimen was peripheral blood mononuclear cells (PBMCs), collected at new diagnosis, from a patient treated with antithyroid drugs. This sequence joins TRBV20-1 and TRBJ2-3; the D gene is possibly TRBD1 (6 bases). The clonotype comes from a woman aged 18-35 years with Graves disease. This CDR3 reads CSARRGSDTQYF. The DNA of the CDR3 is TGCAGTGCCAGAAGGGGGTCAGATACGCAGTATTTT.